This T cell receptor (beta chain) came from a study of blood T cell repertoires in COVID-19. The germline V gene has CDR1 LNHDA and CDR2 SQIVND (reference sequence). The CDR3 is made up of 14 amino acids. J was trimmed by 7 bases and V by 5 bases; bases with no gene match: 10. Clones were read by immunoSEQ multiplex PCR, and TCRdb kept only the in-frame ones, dropping some. The repertoire holds 90,000 to 140,000 clones, with about 76% as singletons. The TCR comes from a woman aged 70-85 years with acute or convalescent COVID-19. The chain is built from TRBV19 and TRBJ2-7, with TRBD1 matching 8 bases. Material: peripheral blood. CDR3 residues: CASSEGQGFDEQYF. Here the CDR3 DNA reads TGTGCCAGTAGTGAAGGACAGGGATTTGATGAGCAGTACTTC.